Reported below is one T cell receptor (beta chain). The sample comes from a study of blood T cell repertoires in COVID-19. Study-level background: From the United States, Italy and Spain came samples of acute and convalescent COVID-19. The analysed material was cDNA or gDNA that came from T cells, B-cell-depleted T cells, or PBMCs.

Per the original methods: Estimation of nucleated cell counts relied on the amplification of reference gene primers. Using immunoSEQ multiplex PCR, the repertoire was profiled, and TCRdb retains in-frame clones only, with some absent. For V, J and clone size, that table is used; D and trimming come from the DNA. The repertoire holds roughly 80,000 clones, with around 90% as singletons. V lost 0 bases and J 1 base, leaving 7 bases between the germline ends. Germline CDR1 and CDR2: LGHDT and YNNKEL (reference sequence). CDR3 length equals 14 residues. The chain is built from TRBV3-1 (or the pseudogene TRBV3-2) and TRBJ2-7, with unresolved D. The sequencing input was peripheral blood. This clonotype originated in a woman older than 75 with active or convalescent COVID-19. CDR3 DNA: TGTGCCAGCAGCCAAGATGGCCTTTCCTACGAGCAGTACTTC. Protein product: CASSQDGLSYEQYF.